A few counts support the clone carrying this T cell receptor beta chain. Its antigen is unidentified. This sample was taken from a study of response to subunit inactivated influenza vaccine. MiXCR, run by TCRdb on the RT-PCR reads, gives a single entry per CDR3 protein. The table records hundreds of thousands of distinct CDR3 sequences, 6.5% to 8% of them present only once. Findings of the study overall: Authors proposed each seasonal influenza vaccination draws in few new T cells.

V was clipped by 6 bases and J by 1 base, with 8 bases between them. This CDR3 has 13 amino acids. Sequences were derived from PBMCs from blood, sampled around 2 years after vaccination. This TCR came from a man in his fifties or sixties who received an inactivated influenza vaccine. This chain links TRBV12-3 or TRBV12-4 with TRBJ2-3; D remains unclear. The CDR3 reads CASRRSGTDTQYF. DNA for the CDR3: TGTGCCAGCAGACGGAGCGGCACAGATACGCAGTATTTT.